The next 2 T cell receptor beta chains were all read from a single sample in a study of blood T cell repertoires in COVID-19. Using immunoSEQ multiplex PCR, the repertoire was profiled, and TCRdb retains in-frame clones only, with some absent. The table includes approximately 200,000 clones, less than 80% detected once. Input material: peripheral blood. Source of these receptors: a woman aged 45-65 years with acute or convalescent COVID-19.

This chain connects TRBV5-1 to TRBJ2-2, with 7 bases matching TRBD2. This CDR3 has 16 residues. The germline V gene encodes CDR1 SGHRS and CDR2 YFSETQ. Trimming at V came to 0 bases and at J to 0 bases, leaving 2 bases not matched to a gene. The CDR3, as DNA: TGCGCCAGCAGCTTGGACGGGGGGTCGAACACCGGGGAGCTGTTTTTT. This encodes CASSLDGGSNTGELFF.

V usage is TRBV3-1 (or the pseudogene TRBV3-2) and J usage is TRBJ1-6, with 8 bases that match TRBD1. Germline values: CDR1 LGHDT, CDR2 YNNKEL (reference sequence). The CDR3 sequence is 15 residues long. Unmatched junction bases numbered 5, after V lost 0 bases and J lost 10 bases. DNA of the CDR3: TGTGCCAGCAGCCAAGACTCAGGGGGCGGCTCACCCCTCCACTTT. As protein: CASSQDSGGGSPLHF.